This entry lists 14 T cell receptor beta chains sequenced from one sample in a study of cytomegalovirus exposure and HLA in healthy donors. PCR primers comprised 60 Vbeta and 13 Jbeta primers. Measured with immunoSEQ multiplex PCR; TCRdb has only the in-frame clones, and not every one. The table lists some 200,000 clones, just over 75% of them singletons. Input material: PBMCs. These TCRs come from a man aged 18 to 35 in good health and CMV-seronegative.

This clone was recorded once. The J gene is TRBJ2-3, the V gene TRBV19, with 11 bases lining up with TRBD2. The CDR3 has 15 residues. V shed 2 bases, J shed 6 bases, and the junction held 4 bases outside the gene matches. Germline CDR1 and CDR2: LNHDA and SQIVND (reference sequence). The CDR3 sequence: CASSILSGRDDTQYF. The CDR3 bases are TGTGCCAGTAGTATACTTAGCGGGAGGGACGATACGCAGTATTTT.

J is TRBJ1-2 and V is TRBV30; a possible D gene is TRBD1 (6 bases). V was cut by 7 bases and J by 7 bases, with 19 bases left in between. Germline V gives CDR1 GTSNPN, CDR2 SVGIG (reference sequence). The CDR3 is 13 amino acids. For the CDR3, the DNA is TGTGCCTACTCGGACAGTTCTTTCTTTGGCTACACCTTC. Protein sequence: CAYSDSSFFGYTF.

The J gene is TRBJ2-5, the V gene TRBV7-3; 9 positions match TRBD2. Germline values: CDR1 SGHTA, CDR2 FQGTGA. J was trimmed by 4 bases and V by 2 bases; bases with no gene match: 14. This CDR3 is 18 amino acids long. The CDR3 protein is CASSLRGSSGRYGETQYF. CDR3 coding DNA: TGTGCCAGCAGCTTACGCGGGAGTAGCGGGAGATATGGAGAGACCCAGTACTTC.

This clone was seen just once. The V call is TRBV19, the J call TRBJ2-7, with TRBD1 matching over 7 bases. Germline-derived CDR1 and CDR2 are LNHDA and SQIVND (reference sequence). J gave up 0 bases and V 8 bases, and 7 bases lay outside the gene matches. CDR3 size: 14 residues. This CDR3 is CASQATGSSYEQYF. In DNA, the CDR3 is TGTGCCAGTCAAGCGACAGGGAGCTCCTACGAGCAGTACTTC.

V gene TRBV11-3 combines with J gene TRBJ2-2, with no clear D. The germline V and J ends were trimmed by 0 bases and 3 bases, with 5 bases remaining between them. In germline, CDR1 is SGHNT, CDR2 YENEEA. The CDR3 has 14 residues. In DNA form, the CDR3 reads TGTGCCAGCAGCTTAGAGGGCTACACCGGGGAGCTGTTTTTT. Its protein product is CASSLEGYTGELFF.

This clone occurred once. The chain is built from TRBV13 and TRBJ1-1; D is uncertain. V was trimmed by 7 bases and J by 11 bases, leaving 20 bases between them. Germline lookup yields CDR1 PRHDT and CDR2 FYEKMQ (reference sequence). The CDR3 is made up of 13 amino acids. CDR3 coding DNA: TGTGCCAGCACCCCTACCTCGGCCCCGGGGGCTTTCTTT. It translates to CASTPTSAPGAFF. The full variable domain, rest sourced from reference TRBV13 and TRBJ1-1, is AAGVIQSPRHLIKEKRETATLKCYPIPRHDTVYWYQQGPGQDPQFLISFYEKMQSDKGSIPDRFSAQQFSDYHSELNMSSLELGDSALYFCASTPTSAPGAFFGQGTRLTVV.

V gene TRBV7-9 combines with J gene TRBJ2-5, with 7 bases matching TRBD2. The end of the DNA aligns better with TRBJ2-7, so the J call may be wrong. This CDR3 region has 13 residues. Germline values: CDR1 SEHNR, CDR2 FQNEAQ (reference sequence). CDR3 amino acids: CASSRRTSYEQYF. In nucleotides, the CDR3 is TGTGCCAGCAGCCGCCGGACTAGCTACGAGCAGTACTTC.

This chain joins TRBV4-1 and TRBJ2-7; weak D call: TRBD2 (6 bases). The CDR3 is 15 residues long. Germline V CDR1 and CDR2: MGHRA, YSYEKL. V was pared by 5 bases and J by 1 base, with 15 bases between. In DNA, the CDR3 is TGCGCCAGCAGCTACTCCTCGGAGGGATCCTACGAGCAGTACTTC. This encodes CASSYSSEGSYEQYF.

This rearrangement joins TRBV7-9 to TRBJ1-1; 11 positions agree with TRBD1. V trimming: 4 bases; J trimming: 6 bases; junction bases outside the gene matches: 4. The CDR3 runs to 14 residues. CDR1 is SEHNR and CDR2 is FQNEAQ in the germline V gene (reference sequence). The CDR3 loop is CASSWGQGVSEAFF. The CDR3 DNA reads TGTGCCAGCAGCTGGGGACAGGGGGTCTCTGAAGCTTTCTTT.

The gene calls are TRBV29-1 and TRBJ1-4; D remains ambiguous. The CDR3 covers 14 residues. The germline CDR1 and CDR2 sequences are SQVTM and ANQGSEA. Trimming shortened V by 6 bases and J by 8 bases, and 19 bases separated the two germline ends. The CDR3 DNA reads as TGCAGCGTCGCCGGGGAGGGATGGGGAGAAAAACTGTTTTTT. This gives the protein CSVAGEGWGEKLFF.

The chain combines TRBV4-1 with TRBJ1-3; D gene unclear. V gave up 0 bases and J gave up 4 bases, with 7 bases separating them. CDR1 and CDR2 (germline): MGHRA, YSYEKL. CDR3 length equals 14 residues. CDR3 amino acids: CASSQDRVGNTIYF. In nucleotides, the CDR3 is TGCGCCAGCAGCCAAGATCGCGTAGGAAACACCATATATTTT.

V is TRBV6-5 and J is TRBJ2-2; possibly TRBD1 for D (6 bases). V lost 2 bases, J lost 5 bases, and 15 bases lay in between. Germline CDR1 and CDR2: MNHEY and SVGAGI. The CDR3 has 16 residues. The CDR3, as DNA: TGTGCCAGCAGTTACGGTGCGGACAGAAAAACCGGGGAGCTGTTTTTT. It translates to CASSYGADRKTGELFF.

This chain uses TRBV9 with TRBJ2-2; 9 bases match TRBD2. The CDR3 covers 16 residues. Germline CDR1 SGDLS, CDR2 YYNGEE. J gave up 5 bases and V 3 bases, and 8 bases lay outside the gene matches. The CDR3 bases are TGTGCCAGCAGCGCTTCTAGCGGGACCCTAACCGGGGAGCTGTTTTTT. It specifies CASSASSGTLTGELFF.

CDR3 in amino acids: CASSFSTGRAGELFF. The CDR3 coding sequence is TGTGCCAGCAGTTTCTCCACAGGGAGGGCCGGGGAGCTGTTTTTT. V gene TRBV27 combines with J gene TRBJ2-2, with D perhaps matching TRBD2 (7 bases). The germline V and J ends were trimmed by 3 bases and 6 bases, with 14 bases remaining between them. Germline V gene sequence: CDR1 MNHEY, CDR2 SMNVEV (reference sequence). This CDR3 is 15 amino acids long.